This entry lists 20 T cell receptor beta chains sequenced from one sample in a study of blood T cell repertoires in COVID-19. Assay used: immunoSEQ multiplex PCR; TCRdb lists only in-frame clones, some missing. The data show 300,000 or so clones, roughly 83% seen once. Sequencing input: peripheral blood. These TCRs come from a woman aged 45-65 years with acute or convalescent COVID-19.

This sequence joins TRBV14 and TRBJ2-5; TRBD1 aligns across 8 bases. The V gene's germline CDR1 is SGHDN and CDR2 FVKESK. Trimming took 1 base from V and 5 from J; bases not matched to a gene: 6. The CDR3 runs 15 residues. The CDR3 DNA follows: TGTGCCAGCAGCCAAGGCTGGACAGGGTGGGAGACCCAGTACTTC. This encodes CASSQGWTGWETQYF.

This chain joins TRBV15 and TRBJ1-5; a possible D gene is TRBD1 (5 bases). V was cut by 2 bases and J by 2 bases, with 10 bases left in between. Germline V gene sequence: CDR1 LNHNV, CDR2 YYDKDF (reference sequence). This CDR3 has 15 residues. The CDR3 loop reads CATSRLLQGNQPQHF. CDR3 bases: TGTGCCACCAGCAGATTGTTACAGGGCAATCAGCCCCAGCATTTT. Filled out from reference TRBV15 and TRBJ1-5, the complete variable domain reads DAMVIQNPRYQVTQFGKPVTLSCSQTLNHNVMYWYQQKSSQAPKLLFHYYDKDFNNEADTPDNFQSRRPNTSFCFLDIRSPGLGDTAMYLCATSRLLQGNQPQHFGDGTRLSIL.

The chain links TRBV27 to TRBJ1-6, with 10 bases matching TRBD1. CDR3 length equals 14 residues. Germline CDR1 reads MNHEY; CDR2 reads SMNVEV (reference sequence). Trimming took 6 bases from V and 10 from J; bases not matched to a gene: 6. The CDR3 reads CASRIDRGPSPLHF. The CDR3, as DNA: TGTGCCAGCAGGATAGACAGGGGGCCCTCACCCCTCCACTTT.

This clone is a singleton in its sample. The CDR3 nucleotides are TGTGCCAGCAGCTTAACGGGGGCAGAGACCCAGTACTTC. This gives the protein CASSLTGAETQYF. V usage is TRBV7-3 and J usage is TRBJ2-5; perhaps TRBD1 as D (6 bases). Germline CDR1 and CDR2: SGHTA and FQGTGA. The ends were cut back, 0 bases at V and 4 bases at J, with 6 bases in the middle. The CDR3 consists of 13 residues.

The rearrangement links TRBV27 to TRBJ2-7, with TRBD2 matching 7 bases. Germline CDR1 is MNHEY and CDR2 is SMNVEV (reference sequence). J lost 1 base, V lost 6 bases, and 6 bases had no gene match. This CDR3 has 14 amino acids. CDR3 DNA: TGTGCCAGCAGCTCCGGGACTATATCCTACGAGCAGTACTTC. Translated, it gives CASSSGTISYEQYF.

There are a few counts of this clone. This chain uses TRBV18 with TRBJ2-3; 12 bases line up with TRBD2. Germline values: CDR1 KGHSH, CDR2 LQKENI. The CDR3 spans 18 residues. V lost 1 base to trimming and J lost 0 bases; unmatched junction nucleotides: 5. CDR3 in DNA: TGTGCCAGCTCACCACGCAGGACTAGCGGGACTAGCACAGATACGCAGTATTTT. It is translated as CASSPRRTSGTSTDTQYF.

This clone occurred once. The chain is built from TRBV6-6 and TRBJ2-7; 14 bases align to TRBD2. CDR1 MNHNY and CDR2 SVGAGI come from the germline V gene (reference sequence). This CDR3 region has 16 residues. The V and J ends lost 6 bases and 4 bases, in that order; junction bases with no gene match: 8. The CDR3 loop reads CASSLTSGRAVYEQYF. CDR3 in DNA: TGTGCCAGCAGCTTGACTAGCGGGAGGGCTGTTTACGAGCAGTACTTC.

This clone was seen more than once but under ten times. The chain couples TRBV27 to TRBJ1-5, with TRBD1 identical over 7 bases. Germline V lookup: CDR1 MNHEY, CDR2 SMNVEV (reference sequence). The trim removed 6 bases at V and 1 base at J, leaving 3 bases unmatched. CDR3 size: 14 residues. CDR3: CASRPGQSNQPQHF. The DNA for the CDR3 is TGTGCCAGCAGGCCGGGACAGAGCAATCAGCCCCAGCATTTT.

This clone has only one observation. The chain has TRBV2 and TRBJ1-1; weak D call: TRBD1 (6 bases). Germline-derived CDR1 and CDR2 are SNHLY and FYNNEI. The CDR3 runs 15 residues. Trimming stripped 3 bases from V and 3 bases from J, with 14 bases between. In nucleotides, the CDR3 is TGTGCCAGCAGTGAGTCAGGGGTCTTGTACACTGAAGCTTTCTTT. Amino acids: CASSESGVLYTEAFF.

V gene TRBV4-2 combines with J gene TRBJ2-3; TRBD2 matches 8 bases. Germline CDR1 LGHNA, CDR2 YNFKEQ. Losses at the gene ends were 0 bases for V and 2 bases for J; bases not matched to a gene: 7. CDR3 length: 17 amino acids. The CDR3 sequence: CASSQDGAGDHTDTQYF. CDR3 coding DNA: TGTGCCAGCAGCCAAGATGGAGCGGGAGACCACACAGATACGCAGTATTTT.

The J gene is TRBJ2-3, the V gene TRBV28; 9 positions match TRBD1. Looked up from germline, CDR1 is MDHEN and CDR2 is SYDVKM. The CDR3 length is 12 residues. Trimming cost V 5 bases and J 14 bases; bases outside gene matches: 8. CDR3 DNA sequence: TGTGCCAGCAGTCCCGGGACAGGGCCTATGTATTTT. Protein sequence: CASSPGTGPMYF.

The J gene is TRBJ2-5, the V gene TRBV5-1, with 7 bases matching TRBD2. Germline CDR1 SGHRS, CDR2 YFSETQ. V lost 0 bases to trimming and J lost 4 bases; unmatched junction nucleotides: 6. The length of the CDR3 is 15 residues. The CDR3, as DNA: TGCGCCAGCAGCTTGGTACCTAGCGGTCCAGAGACCCAGTACTTC. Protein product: CASSLVPSGPETQYF.

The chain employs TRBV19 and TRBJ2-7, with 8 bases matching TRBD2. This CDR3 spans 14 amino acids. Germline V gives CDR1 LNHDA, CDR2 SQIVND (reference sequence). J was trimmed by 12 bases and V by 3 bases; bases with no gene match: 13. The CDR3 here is CASSMGGSGSSRYF. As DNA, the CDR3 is TGTGCCAGTAGTATGGGAGGCAGCGGGAGTTCGCGGTACTTC.

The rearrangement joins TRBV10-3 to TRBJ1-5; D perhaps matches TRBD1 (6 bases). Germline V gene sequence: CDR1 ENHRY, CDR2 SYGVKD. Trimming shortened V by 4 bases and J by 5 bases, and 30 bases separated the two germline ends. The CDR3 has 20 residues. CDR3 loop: CAISVLDPQGKIRGDQPQHF. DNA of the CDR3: TGTGCCATCAGTGTTTTGGACCCCCAGGGGAAGATCCGAGGGGATCAGCCCCAGCATTTT.

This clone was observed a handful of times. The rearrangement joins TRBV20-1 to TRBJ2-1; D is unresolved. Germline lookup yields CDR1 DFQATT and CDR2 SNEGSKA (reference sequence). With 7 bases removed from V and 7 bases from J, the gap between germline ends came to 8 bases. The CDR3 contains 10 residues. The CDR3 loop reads CSVALNEQFF. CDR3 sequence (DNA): TGCAGTGTTGCGCTTAATGAGCAGTTCTTC.

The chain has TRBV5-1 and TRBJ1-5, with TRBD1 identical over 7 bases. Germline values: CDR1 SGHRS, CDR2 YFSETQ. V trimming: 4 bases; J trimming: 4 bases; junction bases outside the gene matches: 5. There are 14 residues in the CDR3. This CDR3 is CASSPGQPNQPQHF. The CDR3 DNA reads TGCGCCAGCAGCCCGGGACAGCCAAATCAGCCCCAGCATTTT.

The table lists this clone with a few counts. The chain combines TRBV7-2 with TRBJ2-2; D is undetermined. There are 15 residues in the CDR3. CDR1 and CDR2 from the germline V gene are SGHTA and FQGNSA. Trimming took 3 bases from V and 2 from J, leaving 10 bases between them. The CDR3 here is CASSLKAGNTGELFF. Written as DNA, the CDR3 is TGTGCCAGCAGCTTGAAGGCAGGCAACACCGGGGAGCTGTTTTTT. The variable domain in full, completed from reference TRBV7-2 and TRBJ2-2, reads GAGVSQSPSNKVTEKGKDVELRCDPISGHTALYWYRQSLGQGLEFLIYFQGNSAPDKSGLPSDRFSAERTGGSVSTLTIQRTQQEDSAVYLCASSLKAGNTGELFFGEGSRLTVL.

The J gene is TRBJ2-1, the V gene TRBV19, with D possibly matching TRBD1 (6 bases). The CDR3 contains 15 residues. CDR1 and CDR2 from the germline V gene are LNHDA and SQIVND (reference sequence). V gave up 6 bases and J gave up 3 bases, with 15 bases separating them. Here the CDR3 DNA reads TGTGCCAGTAGGAGATACGTACAGGGCTACAATGAGCAGTTCTTC. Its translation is CASRRYVQGYNEQFF.

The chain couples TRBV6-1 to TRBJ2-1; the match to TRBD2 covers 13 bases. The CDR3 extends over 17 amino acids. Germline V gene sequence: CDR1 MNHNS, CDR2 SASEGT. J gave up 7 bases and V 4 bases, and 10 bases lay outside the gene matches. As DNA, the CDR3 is TGTGCCAGCAGTGTACTTGGACTAGCGGGAGTTCGTAATGAGCAGTTCTTC. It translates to CASSVLGLAGVRNEQFF.

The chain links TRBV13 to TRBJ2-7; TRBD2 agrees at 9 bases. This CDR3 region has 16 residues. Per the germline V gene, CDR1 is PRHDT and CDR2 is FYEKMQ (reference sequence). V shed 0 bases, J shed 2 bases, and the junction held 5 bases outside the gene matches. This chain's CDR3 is CASSLGYASGTYEQYF. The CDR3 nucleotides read TGTGCCAGCAGCTTAGGTTATGCTAGCGGGACCTACGAGCAGTACTTC.